The 13 T cell receptor beta chains reported below all come from one sample, sequenced in a study of shared clonotypes between healthy human individuals. Sequencing was performed with immunoSEQ multiplex PCR; in TCRdb, only in-frame clones are kept and a portion is missing. The sample carries 2,500,000 or so clones, around 92% recorded once. Specimen: naive CD4+ T cells from PBMCs. Described subset: CD45RA+ positively selected. The receptor source for this set is a man younger than 35 in good health. Some clones in this sample may be carry-over from other donors' samples.

The chain has TRBV18 and TRBJ2-1; D is possibly TRBD1 or TRBD2 (6 bases each). This CDR3 has 19 amino acids. Germline CDR1 is KGHSH and CDR2 is LQKENI. Trimming took 4 bases from V and 0 from J, leaving 22 bases between them. CDR3 nucleotides: TGTGCCAGCTCACTCCTCTTAGGGGGGAGAGGTAGCTCCTACAATGAGCAGTTCTTC. Translation: CASSLLLGGRGSSYNEQFF.

In its sample, this clone was seen once. Other DNA sequences of this sample code for an identical CDR3. The rearrangement links TRBV7-9 to TRBJ1-2; the D gene is possibly TRBD1 (6 bases). The CDR3 loop spans 13 amino acids. The V end was cut by 1 base, the J end by 6 bases, with 9 bases between. CDR1 is SEHNR, CDR2 FQNEAQ, per germline (reference sequence). The CDR3 loop is CASSLGEGDGYTF. Written as DNA, the CDR3 is TGTGCCAGCAGCTTAGGGGAGGGGGATGGCTACACCTTC.

The V call is TRBV29-1, the J call TRBJ1-2, with D possibly TRBD1 on 5 matching bases. Trimming removed 3 bases from V and 4 bases from J, with 9 bases in between. This CDR3 has 12 residues. CDR1 is SQVTM and CDR2 is ANQGSEA in the germline V gene. DNA for the CDR3: TGCAGCGTTGATGGGGGGGGCTATGGCTACACCTTC. This codes for CSVDGGGYGYTF.

The chain carries TRBV28 and TRBJ1-2; D possibly corresponds to TRBD1 (6 bases). Trimming stripped 8 bases from V and 0 bases from J, with 22 bases between. Germline lookup yields CDR1 MDHEN and CDR2 SYDVKM. CDR3 length equals 17 residues. The CDR3 DNA sequence: TGTGCCAGCCTCCCCGGGGGCGGCCGCTGGCCTAACTATGGCTACACCTTC. It yields the protein CASLPGGGRWPNYGYTF.

V is TRBV6-5 and J is TRBJ2-7; 11 bases are a match to TRBD2. CDR1 and CDR2 (germline): MNHEY, SVGAGI. Losses at the gene ends were 5 bases for V and 7 bases for J; bases not matched to a gene: 10. The CDR3 spans 15 residues. CDR3 nucleotides: TGTGCCAGCAGTATCGATAGCGGGAGGGCGCGGGAGCAGTACTTC. Its translation is CASSIDSGRAREQYF.

V is TRBV2 and J is TRBJ1-1, with D possibly matching TRBD1 (5 bases). Trimming took off 3 bases at V and 3 bases at J, with 11 bases between the two ends. The CDR3 totals 14 residues. Looked up from germline, CDR1 is SNHLY and CDR2 is FYNNEI. CDR3 sequence: CASSDQGLYTEAFF. CDR3 DNA sequence: TGTGCCAGCAGTGATCAGGGCTTGTACACTGAAGCTTTCTTT.

The gene calls are TRBV28 and TRBJ1-2; no definite D call. V shed 6 bases and J shed 8 bases, with 16 bases lying between them. The CDR3 loop spans 13 amino acids. Germline lookup yields CDR1 MDHEN and CDR2 SYDVKM. CDR3 sequence (DNA): TGTGCCAGCAGGGGCGGTCAGTTGGGAGGCTACACCTTC. It codes for CASRGGQLGGYTF.

This chain joins TRBV28 and TRBJ1-1; possibly TRBD1 for D (6 bases). The CDR3 covers 16 residues. From germline, CDR1 is MDHEN and CDR2 SYDVKM. With 5 bases removed from V and 0 bases from J, the gap between germline ends came to 16 bases. The CDR3 bases are TGTGCCAGCAGTCCGGGAGGGACACCCCTGAACACTGAAGCTTTCTTT. This codes for CASSPGGTPLNTEAFF.

This chain links TRBV5-8 with TRBJ2-3, with a possible D match to TRBD2 (5 bases). The CDR3 consists of 16 residues. Per germline, CDR1 SGHTS and CDR2 YDEGEE. V lost 1 base and J 3 bases, leaving 15 bases between the germline ends. For the CDR3, the DNA is TGTGCCAGCAGCTTGTACCCGGGATTGGGGACAGATACGCAGTATTTT. This codes for CASSLYPGLGTDTQYF.

The chain has TRBV11-2 and TRBJ2-6; D not certain. Germline V CDR1 and CDR2: SGHAT, FQNNGV. V lost 1 base and J 4 bases, leaving 14 bases between the germline ends. This CDR3 has 17 amino acids. The CDR3 is CASSLARKLEGANVLTF. The CDR3 DNA reads as TGTGCCAGCAGCTTAGCAAGGAAATTGGAAGGGGCCAACGTCCTGACTTTC.

This chain uses TRBV10-3 with TRBJ2-7; 9 nucleotides match TRBD2. Germline V gene sequence: CDR1 ENHRY, CDR2 SYGVKD. V lost 3 bases to trimming and J lost 0 bases; unmatched junction nucleotides: 3. This CDR3 region has 15 residues. The CDR3 region is CAISEGGRASYEQYF. CDR3 coding DNA: TGTGCCATCAGTGAAGGCGGGAGGGCCTCCTACGAGCAGTACTTC.

The chain recombines TRBV28 with TRBJ2-7, with TRBD2 matching over 10 bases. Germline V CDR1 and CDR2: MDHEN, SYDVKM. This CDR3 has 15 amino acids. After removal of 6 bases from V and 2 bases from J, the junction contained 7 bases not matched to a gene. The CDR3 nucleotides read TGTGCCAGCAGGAAACCTAGCGGGAGAACCTACGAGCAGTACTTC. This sequence encodes CASRKPSGRTYEQYF. The variable domain in full, with the rest retrieved from reference TRBV28 and TRBJ2-7, is DVKVTQSSRYLVKRTGEKVFLECVQDMDHENMFWYRQDPGLGLRLIYFSYDVKMKEKGDIPEGYSVSREKKERFSLILESASTNQTSMYLCASRKPSGRTYEQYFGPGTRLTVT.

This chain uses TRBV15 with TRBJ2-2; 7 nucleotides match TRBD2. The CDR3 is 17 residues long. Germline V gives CDR1 LNHNV, CDR2 YYDKDF (reference sequence). V lost 0 bases and J lost 4; bases outside the gene matches: 8. DNA for the CDR3: TGTGCCACCAGCAGAGATCTGGGGAGGGCCCCCACCGGGGAGCTGTTTTTT. Residues: CATSRDLGRAPTGELFF. Based on the CDR3 plus reference TRBV15 and TRBJ2-2, the full variable domain is DAMVIQNPRYQVTQFGKPVTLSCSQTLNHNVMYWYQQKSSQAPKLLFHYYDKDFNNEADTPDNFQSRRPNTSFCFLDIRSPGLGDTAMYLCATSRDLGRAPTGELFFGEGSRLTVL.